These 16 T cell receptor beta chains originate from one sample sequenced in a study of CXCR3-negative and CXCR3-positive naive CD8 T cells. Carrying UMI labels, the TRB cDNA libraries were prepared through 5' RACE. TCRdb reprocessed the 5' RACE reads and keeps a single row for each CDR3 protein, giving no DNA. The sample spans approximately 49,000 distinct CDR3 sequences; the ten largest clones claim 15%. The sample comprised memory CD8+ T cells from blood. The receptors originated from a human donor in good health. Some clones in this sample may be carry-over from other donors' samples.

The chain joins TRBV19 to TRBJ1-5; TCRdb names TRBD1, which stays unverified in the absence of DNA. CDR1 LNHDA and CDR2 SQIVND come from the germline V gene (reference sequence). The CDR3 contains 14 residues. Here the CDR3 reads CASSSRDTGQPQHF.

The chain couples TRBV20-1 to TRBJ2-7; TCRdb outputs TRBD1, but without DNA this stays unchecked. Germline V gene sequence: CDR1 DFQATT, CDR2 SNEGSKA (reference sequence). There are 14 residues in the CDR3. The CDR3 region is CSARAEGQSVEQYF.

This chain connects TRBV11-2 to TRBJ1-2. The CDR3 length is 13 residues. Germline CDR1 reads SGHAT; CDR2 reads FQNNGV. The CDR3 loop reads CASSLATNYGYTF.

This chain joins TRBV12-3 or TRBV12-4 and TRBJ1-1; TCRdb reports TRBD1, a call that lacks DNA to check it against. CDR3 size: 12 residues. The CDR3 reads CASTRRNTEAFF.

The chain joins TRBV12-3 or TRBV12-4 to TRBJ2-7; the D call from TCRdb, TRBD1, cannot be confirmed without DNA. The CDR3 totals 13 residues. CDR3 amino acids: CASSYLGDSQQYF.

J is TRBJ1-5 and V is TRBV5-1. Per the germline V gene, CDR1 is SGHRS and CDR2 is YFSETQ. The CDR3 is 15 residues long. The CDR3 protein is CASSLEAGPSQPQHF. The variable domain in full, with the rest retrieved from reference TRBV5-1 and TRBJ1-5, is KAGVTQTPRYLIKTRGQQVTLSCSPISGHRSVSWYQQTPGQGLQFLFEYFSETQRNKGNFPGRFSGRQFSNSRSEMNVSTLELGDSALYLCASSLEAGPSQPQHFGDGTRLSIL.

The chain links TRBV12-3 or TRBV12-4 to TRBJ1-2; the TRBD1 assignment by TCRdb is unverifiable without DNA. The CDR3 loop spans 13 amino acids. The CDR3 spells CASSPWTGHGYTF.

V gene TRBV7-9 combines with J gene TRBJ2-3; as DNA is missing, the TRBD2 call by TCRdb cannot be tested. Germline V CDR1 and CDR2: SEHNR, FQNEAQ (reference sequence). The CDR3 runs to 15 residues. The CDR3 here is CASSSSGGVTDTQYF.

The rearrangement joins TRBV12-3 or TRBV12-4 to TRBJ2-7; TCRdb names TRBD1, which stays unverified in the absence of DNA. The CDR3 extends over 15 amino acids. The CDR3 loop is CASRPGQGASYEQYF.

The genes are TRBV30 and TRBJ1-5. The CDR3 length is 14 residues. Germline CDR1 reads GTSNPN; CDR2 reads SVGIG (reference sequence). The CDR3 region is CAWSVPYDNQPQHF. Full variable domain (remainder filled in from reference TRBV30 and TRBJ1-5): SQTIHQWPATLVQPVGSPLSLECTVEGTSNPNLYWYRQAAGRGLQLLFYSVGIGQISSEVPQNLSASRPQDRQFILSSKKLLLSDSGFYLCAWSVPYDNQPQHFGDGTRLSIL.

The chain is built from TRBV29-1 and TRBJ2-7; the D call from TCRdb, TRBD2, cannot be confirmed without DNA. This CDR3 spans 16 amino acids. Germline lookup yields CDR1 SQVTM and CDR2 ANQGSEA. The CDR3 spells CSVEDPEREGSYEQYF.

This chain joins TRBV5-1 and TRBJ2-7; with no DNA, the TCRdb D assignment of TRBD2 cannot be verified. The length of the CDR3 is 15 residues. CDR1 is SGHRS and CDR2 is YFSETQ in the germline V gene. The CDR3 loop reads CASSFSGLDSYEQYF.

The chain couples TRBV6-4 to TRBJ2-2. Per the germline V gene, CDR1 is MRHNA and CDR2 is SNTAGT. The CDR3 covers 15 residues. The CDR3 loop is CASSDSTADTGELFF.

The rearrangement links TRBV7-2 to TRBJ1-1; without DNA, the TCRdb call of TRBD1 cannot be checked. The CDR3 has 13 amino acids. CDR1 is SGHTA, CDR2 FQGNSA, per germline. The CDR3 protein is CALRQQGATEAFF.

The chain joins TRBV29-1 to TRBJ1-1; TCRdb reports TRBD1, a call that lacks DNA to check it against. There are 12 residues in the CDR3. Per germline, CDR1 SQVTM and CDR2 ANQGSEA. The CDR3 reads CSVEEGVPEAFF.

The chain carries TRBV18 and TRBJ1-5. The germline V gene encodes CDR1 KGHSH and CDR2 LQKENI. The CDR3 is 13 residues long. The CDR3 here is CASSPAAIQPQHF.